This T cell receptor beta chain was obtained from a study of CD8 T cells in ankylosing spondylitis. Regarding the study as a whole: Matched synovial fluid from ankylosing spondylitis patients was reported to be enriched for disease-linked clones. Typical of ankylosing spondylitis blood, it appeared, was a TCR beta motif of several highly homologous variants.

Deletions cut 6 bases from V and 4 bases from J, with 17 bases between. The germline gives CDR1 KGHSH, CDR2 LQKENI. The CDR3 loop spans 15 amino acids. Each TCR beta library was made by quantitative 5'-RACE that incorporated molecular barcodes. TCRdb redid the calling of the 5' RACE reads with MiXCR, one entry per CDR3 protein. In the table there are roughly 150,000 distinct CDR3 sequences, approximately 32% of which are singletons. At least ten counts were recorded for this clonotype. Its target is unknown. The V gene is TRBV18, the J gene TRBJ2-3; D is uncertain. The receptor comes from a male donor with ankylosing spondylitis. Specimen: synovial fluid, either unsorted or a sorted T cell fraction (not recorded which). CDR3 sequence reads: CASSPSSTAPDTQYF. CDR3 nucleotides: TGTGCCAGCTCGCCGAGCTCAACAGCCCCAGATACGCAGTATTTT.